Shown below are 22 T cell receptor beta chains from a single sample sequenced in a study of T-cell reconstitution after alpha-beta-depleted transplantation in children. Construction of the TCRbeta library involved unique molecular identifiers. One entry per CDR3 protein, called by TCRdb with MiXCR from the PCR reads. Here the sample spans 500,000 to 750,000 distinct CDR3 sequences, approximately 13% being singletons. Sequences were derived from PBMCs, mostly from graft donor cells, sampled 360 days after TCRalphabeta/CD19-depleted stem cell transplant. The receptor set was obtained from a male patient aged 10 to 17 who had a stem cell transplant for acute myeloid leukemia, so the T cells may come from the graft donor.

This clonotype was seen only a few times. V usage is TRBV29-1 and J usage is TRBJ2-1; D is unclear. The CDR3 length is 12 residues. Per the germline V gene, CDR1 is SQVTM and CDR2 is ANQGSEA. The V end lost 3 bases, the J end lost 9 bases, and 12 bases lay between the germline ends. This chain's CDR3 is CSVDLVRAEQFF. The CDR3 DNA reads as TGCAGCGTTGATTTAGTCCGGGCTGAGCAGTTCTTC.

The V call is TRBV20-1, the J call TRBJ2-7, with 9 bases that match TRBD2. The CDR3 has 13 amino acids. The trim removed 8 bases at V and 3 bases at J, leaving 8 bases unmatched. The germline V gene encodes CDR1 DFQATT and CDR2 SNEGSKA (reference sequence). CDR3 sequence (DNA): TGCAGTACATCTAGTAGCGGGAGCTACGAGCAGTACTTC. Its protein product is CSTSSSGSYEQYF.

This clonotype showed up just a few times. The gene calls are TRBV6-1 and TRBJ2-2; TRBD2 might be the D (5 bases). The V end was cut by 8 bases, the J end by 5 bases, with 21 bases between. CDR3 length: 16 residues. CDR1 is MNHNS, CDR2 SASEGT, per germline. Here the CDR3 DNA reads TGTGCCAGCCGGCGGCGGTGGCAGCGGAGGACCGGGGAGCTGTTTTTT. Translating it yields CASRRRWQRRTGELFF.

This clonotype was counted between two and nine times. J is TRBJ1-2 and V is TRBV5-1; D is unresolved. This CDR3 contains 14 residues. V was shortened by 0 bases and J by 0 bases, with 6 bases between the two germline ends. CDR1 and CDR2 (germline): SGHRS, YFSETQ. The CDR3 protein is CASSLEVSNYGYTF. In DNA, the CDR3 is TGCGCCAGCAGCTTGGAGGTATCTAACTATGGCTACACCTTC.

This clonotype was observed a handful of times. CDR3 nucleotides: TGTGCCAGCAGCACCCGACTAGCTCTGGGTGTAGAGCAGTACTTC. This sequence encodes CASSTRLALGVEQYF. J is TRBJ2-7 and V is TRBV7-2; TRBD2 matches 7 bases. Germline CDR1 SGHTA, CDR2 FQGNSA. The length of the CDR3 is 15 residues. V shed 5 bases and J 7 bases; nucleotides not matched to a gene: 14.

The V and J genes are TRBV11-2 and TRBJ1-6, with no clear D. In germline, CDR1 is SGHAT, CDR2 FQNNGV. The length of the CDR3 is 16 residues. Trimming took 7 bases from V and 10 from J, leaving 23 bases between them. The CDR3 DNA reads as TGTGCCAGCAATGGGGTCAGGCTGCGCTTTGGATCACCCCTCCACTTT. This encodes CASNGVRLRFGSPLHF. Full variable domain (remainder filled in from reference TRBV11-2 and TRBJ1-6): EAGVAQSPRYKIIEKRQSVAFWCNPISGHATLYWYQQILGQGPKLLIQFQNNGVVDDSQLPKDRFSAERLKGVDSTLKIQPAKLEDSAVYLCASNGVRLRFGSPLHFGNGTRLTVT.

This clonotype was observed a few times. The V gene is TRBV28, the J gene TRBJ2-5; D may be TRBD1 or TRBD2 (5 bases each). The CDR3 sequence is 13 residues long. Germline CDR1 MDHEN, CDR2 SYDVKM. V dropped 8 bases and J dropped 1 base, with 11 bases sitting between them. The CDR3 loop is CASQRGTQETQYF. The CDR3 DNA follows: TGTGCCAGCCAGAGAGGGACCCAAGAGACCCAGTACTTC.

The chain combines TRBV20-1 with TRBJ2-1; possible D gene TRBD1, 6 bases. The CDR3 covers 15 residues. Trimming pared 1 base from V and 4 bases from J, leaving 14 bases between. Germline values: CDR1 DFQATT, CDR2 SNEGSKA (reference sequence). CDR3 DNA: TGCAGTGCTAGAGTTTCAGGACAGATTTACAATGAGCAGTTCTTC. This translates into CSARVSGQIYNEQFF.

The chain carries TRBV11-2 and TRBJ2-7, with D unresolved. The V gene's germline CDR1 is SGHAT and CDR2 FQNNGV. Trimming removed 2 bases at V and 6 bases at J, with 17 bases between. The CDR3 loop spans 15 amino acids. CDR3: CASSLRRGYPPEQYF. In nucleotides, the CDR3 is TGTGCCAGCAGCTTAAGGAGAGGCTATCCCCCCGAGCAGTACTTC.

This clonotype turned up a few times. V gene TRBV4-3 combines with J gene TRBJ2-2; 7 bases align to TRBD2. V lost 0 bases to trimming and J lost 1 base; unmatched junction nucleotides: 2. The CDR3 runs 16 residues. The germline V gene has CDR1 LGHNA and CDR2 YSLEER. The CDR3 DNA sequence: TGCGCCAGCAGCCAAGATGGCGGGAGGAACACCGGGGAGCTGTTTTTT. Translated: CASSQDGGRNTGELFF.

This clonotype was seen many times. The genes are TRBV9 and TRBJ2-7; TRBD1 matches at 9 bases. This CDR3 has 14 amino acids. Germline V gene sequence: CDR1 SGDLS, CDR2 YYNGEE. J lost 7 bases, V lost 0 bases, and 5 bases had no gene match. The CDR3 sequence: CASSVGTGAGEQYF. CDR3 sequence (DNA): TGTGCCAGCAGCGTAGGGACAGGGGCCGGAGAGCAGTACTTC. Full variable domain (missing parts from reference TRBV9 and TRBJ2-7): DSGVTQTPKHLITATGQRVTLRCSPRSGDLSVYWYQQSLDQGLQFLIQYYNGEERAKGNILERFSAQQFPDLHSELNLSSLELGDSALYFCASSVGTGAGEQYFGPGTRLTVT.

V gene TRBV5-1 combines with J gene TRBJ2-1, with 13 bases lining up with TRBD2. Germline V gives CDR1 SGHRS, CDR2 YFSETQ. The CDR3 is 16 residues long. V lost 4 bases to trimming and J lost 7 bases; unmatched junction nucleotides: 8. CDR3 bases: TGCGCCAGCAGCCGTTGGACTAGCGGGAGCTTAAATGAGCAGTTCTTC. Translating gives CASSRWTSGSLNEQFF.

V is TRBV29-1 and J is TRBJ2-7, with D perhaps being TRBD1 or TRBD2 (6 bases each). V was pared by 2 bases and J by 4 bases, with 12 bases between. Germline-derived CDR1 and CDR2 are SQVTM and ANQGSEA. CDR3 size: 13 residues. Here the CDR3 DNA reads TGCAGCGTTGAAAGGGGGGAACAATACGAGCAGTACTTC. As protein: CSVERGEQYEQYF.

This clonotype was seen repeatedly, ten times or more. J is TRBJ1-1 and V is TRBV28, with D possibly being TRBD1 (5 bases). Trimming removed 4 bases at V and 2 bases at J, with 14 bases between. The germline gives CDR1 MDHEN, CDR2 SYDVKM. The CDR3 contains 15 residues. The CDR3 sequence is CASSSVWQGNTEAFF. The CDR3 bases are TGTGCCAGCAGTTCCGTTTGGCAGGGTAACACTGAAGCTTTCTTT.

A few counts support this clonotype. This rearrangement joins TRBV7-6 to TRBJ1-4; unclear D gene. The CDR3 consists of 15 residues. Germline loops: CDR1 SGHVS, CDR2 FNYEAQ. With 4 bases removed from V and 10 bases from J, the gap between germline ends came to 19 bases. The CDR3 is CASSSIRAPLGKLFF. The DNA of the CDR3 is TGTGCCAGCAGCTCCATCCGGGCCCCGTTGGGAAAACTGTTTTTT.

This clonotype was picked up a small number of times. The chain recombines TRBV28 with TRBJ2-1; 11 bases line up with TRBD2. V lost 3 bases, J lost 8 bases, and 18 bases stayed unmatched. The CDR3 is 19 residues long. Germline V gene data show CDR1 as MDHEN and CDR2 as SYDVKM. The CDR3 sequence: CASSLYFGTSGSNFDEQFF. The CDR3 nucleotides read TGTGCCAGCAGTTTGTACTTCGGAACTAGCGGGAGTAATTTCGATGAGCAGTTCTTC.

The chain has TRBV6-1 and TRBJ2-1, with 13 positions matching TRBD2. The ends lost 6 bases at V and 9 bases at J; junction bases unmatched: 5. The CDR3 is 14 amino acids. CDR1 is MNHNS and CDR2 is SASEGT in the germline V gene. CDR3 protein: CASSGLAGAGEQFF. In DNA form, the CDR3 reads TGTGCCAGCAGCGGACTAGCGGGAGCAGGTGAGCAGTTCTTC.

The chain joins TRBV7-6 to TRBJ2-3; 8 nucleotides agree with TRBD2. The germline V gene encodes CDR1 SGHVS and CDR2 FNYEAQ. The trim removed 5 bases at V and 0 bases at J, leaving 7 bases unmatched. This CDR3 is built from 16 residues. This CDR3 is CASSHPASGSTDTQYF. For the CDR3, the DNA is TGTGCCAGCAGCCACCCGGCTAGCGGGAGCACAGATACGCAGTATTTT.

This clonotype has more than one count but fewer than ten. The chain links TRBV12-3 or TRBV12-4 to TRBJ2-4, with D unresolved. The CDR3 length is 14 residues. The ends were cut back, 5 bases at V and 6 bases at J, with 14 bases in the middle. CDR3 in amino acids: CASSPTVGVNIQYF. The CDR3 DNA sequence: TGTGCCAGCAGTCCCACGGTAGGCGTAAACATTCAGTACTTC.

V gene TRBV18 combines with J gene TRBJ2-1; TRBD1 matches at 7 bases. The CDR3 runs to 17 residues. Germline V gene sequence: CDR1 KGHSH, CDR2 LQKENI. V was pared by 0 bases and J by 6 bases, with 11 bases of the junction left unmatched. DNA of the CDR3: TGTGCCAGCTCACCACCGGTGGCAGGGGGATGGGGCAATGAGCAGTTCTTC. It encodes CASSPPVAGGWGNEQFF.

This clonotype was seen at least ten times. The chain is built from TRBV7-3 and TRBJ2-1, with 7 nucleotides matching TRBD2. The V and J ends lost 3 bases and 10 bases, in that order; junction bases with no gene match: 6. Germline values: CDR1 SGHTA, CDR2 FQGTGA. The CDR3 is 13 residues long. As DNA, the CDR3 is TGTGCCAGCAGCTTCAGTAGCGGGCTCGAGCAGTTCTTC. Translation gives CASSFSSGLEQFF.

This chain links TRBV28 with TRBJ1-2; possibly TRBD1 for D (5 bases). The germline V gene encodes CDR1 MDHEN and CDR2 SYDVKM. The V end lost 8 bases, the J end lost 2 bases, and 18 bases lay between the germline ends. The CDR3 loop spans 15 amino acids. In DNA form, the CDR3 reads TGTGCCAGCCTCAGGTCGGGGGTCCTCAACTATGGCTACACCTTC. It encodes CASLRSGVLNYGYTF.